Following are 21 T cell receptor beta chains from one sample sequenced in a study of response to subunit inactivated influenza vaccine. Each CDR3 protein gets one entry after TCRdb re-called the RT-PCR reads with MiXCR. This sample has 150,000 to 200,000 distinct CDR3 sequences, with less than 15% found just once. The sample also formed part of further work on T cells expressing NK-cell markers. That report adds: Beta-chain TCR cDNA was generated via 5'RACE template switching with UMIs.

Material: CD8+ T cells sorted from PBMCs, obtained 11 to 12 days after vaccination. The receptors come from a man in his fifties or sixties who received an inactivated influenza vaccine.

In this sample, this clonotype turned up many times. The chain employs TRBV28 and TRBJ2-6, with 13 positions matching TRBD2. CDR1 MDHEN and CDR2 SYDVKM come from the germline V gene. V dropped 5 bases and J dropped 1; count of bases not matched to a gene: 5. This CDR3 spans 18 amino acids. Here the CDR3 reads CASSPWTSGSSGANVLTF. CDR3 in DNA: TGTGCCAGCAGTCCTTGGACTAGCGGGAGTTCTGGGGCCAACGTCCTGACTTTC. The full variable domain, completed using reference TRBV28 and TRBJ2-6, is DVKVTQSSRYLVKRTGEKVFLECVQDMDHENMFWYRQDPGLGLRLIYFSYDVKMKEKGDIPEGYSVSREKKERFSLILESASTNQTSMYLCASSPWTSGSSGANVLTFGAGSRLTVL.

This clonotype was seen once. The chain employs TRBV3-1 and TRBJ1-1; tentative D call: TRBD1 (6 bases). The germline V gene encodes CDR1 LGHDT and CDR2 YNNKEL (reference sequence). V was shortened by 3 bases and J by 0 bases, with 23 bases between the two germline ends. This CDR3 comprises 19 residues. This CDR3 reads CASSHIEGQLQLMNTEAFF. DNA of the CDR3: TGTGCCAGCAGCCACATAGAAGGACAGCTTCAACTCATGAACACTGAAGCTTTCTTT.

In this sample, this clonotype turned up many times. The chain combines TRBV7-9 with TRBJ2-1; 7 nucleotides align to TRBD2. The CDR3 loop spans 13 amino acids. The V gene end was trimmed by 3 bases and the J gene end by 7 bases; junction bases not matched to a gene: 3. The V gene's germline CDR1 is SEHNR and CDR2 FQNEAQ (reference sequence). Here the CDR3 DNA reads TGTGCCAGCAGCTTCCAAGCGGGGAATGAGCAGTTCTTC. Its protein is CASSFQAGNEQFF.

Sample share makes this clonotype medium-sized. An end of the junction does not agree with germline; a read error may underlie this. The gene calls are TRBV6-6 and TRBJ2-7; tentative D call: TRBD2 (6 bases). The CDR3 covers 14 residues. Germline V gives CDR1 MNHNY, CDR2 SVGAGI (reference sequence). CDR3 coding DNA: TGTGCCAGCAGTCACTCCCGGGAGCTTGCCGAGCAGTACTTC. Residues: CASSHSRELAEQYF.

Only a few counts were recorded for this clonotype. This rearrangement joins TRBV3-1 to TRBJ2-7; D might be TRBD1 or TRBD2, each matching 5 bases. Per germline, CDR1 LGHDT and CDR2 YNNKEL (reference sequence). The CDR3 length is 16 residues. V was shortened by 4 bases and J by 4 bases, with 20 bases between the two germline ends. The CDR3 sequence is CASSPTPGHSKYEQYF. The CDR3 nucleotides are TGTGCCAGCAGCCCTACCCCGGGGCACAGTAAATACGAGCAGTACTTC.

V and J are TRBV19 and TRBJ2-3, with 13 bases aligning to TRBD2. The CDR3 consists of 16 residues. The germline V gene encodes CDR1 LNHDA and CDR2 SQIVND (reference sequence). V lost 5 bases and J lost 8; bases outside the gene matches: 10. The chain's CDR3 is CASSSGLAGVGGTQYF. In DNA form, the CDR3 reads TGTGCCAGTAGTTCCGGACTAGCGGGAGTGGGCGGTACGCAGTATTTT.

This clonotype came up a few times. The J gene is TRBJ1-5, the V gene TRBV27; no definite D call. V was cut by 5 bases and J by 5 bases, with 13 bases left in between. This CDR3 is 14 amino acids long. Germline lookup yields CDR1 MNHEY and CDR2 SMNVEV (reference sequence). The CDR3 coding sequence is TGTGCCAGCAGTCTTGGCTGGGATTATCAGCCCCAGCATTTT. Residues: CASSLGWDYQPQHF.

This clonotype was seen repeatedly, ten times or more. As DNA, the CDR3 is TGTGCCAGCAGCCATGGGGACAGGGCGAACTATGGCTACACCTTC. This sequence encodes CASSHGDRANYGYTF. The V and J genes are TRBV3-1 and TRBJ1-2; 9 bases map to TRBD1. CDR1 is LGHDT and CDR2 is YNNKEL in the germline V gene (reference sequence). The CDR3 has 15 residues. J was trimmed by 2 bases and V by 3 bases; bases with no gene match: 4.

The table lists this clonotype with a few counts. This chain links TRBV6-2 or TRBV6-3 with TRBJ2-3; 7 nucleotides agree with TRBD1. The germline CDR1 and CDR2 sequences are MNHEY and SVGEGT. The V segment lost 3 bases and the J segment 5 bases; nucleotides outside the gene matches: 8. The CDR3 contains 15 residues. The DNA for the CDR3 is TGTGCCAGCAGTTATACTTCGACAGGGAAAGATACGCAGTATTTT. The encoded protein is CASSYTSTGKDTQYF.

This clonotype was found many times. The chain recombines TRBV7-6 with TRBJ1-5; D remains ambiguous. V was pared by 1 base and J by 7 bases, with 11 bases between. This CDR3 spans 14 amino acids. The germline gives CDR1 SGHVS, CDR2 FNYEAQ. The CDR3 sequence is CASSLGAGGQPQHF. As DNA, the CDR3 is TGTGCCAGCAGCTTAGGGGCAGGTGGCCAGCCCCAGCATTTT.

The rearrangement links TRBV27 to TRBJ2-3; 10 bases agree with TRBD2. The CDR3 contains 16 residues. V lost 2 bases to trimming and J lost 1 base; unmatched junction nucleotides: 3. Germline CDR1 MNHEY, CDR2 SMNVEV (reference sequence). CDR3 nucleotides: TGTGCCAGCAGTTTACTAGCGGGGGATGGCACAGATACGCAGTATTTT. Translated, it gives CASSLLAGDGTDTQYF.

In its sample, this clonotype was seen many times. The CDR3 coding sequence is TGTGCCAGCAGTGAAGTTAGCGGGGGGCTCTCCTACGAGCAGTACTTC. Translated: CASSEVSGGLSYEQYF. V and J are TRBV2 and TRBJ2-7; 10 nucleotides line up with TRBD2. V lost 1 base to trimming and J lost 0 bases; unmatched junction nucleotides: 3. This CDR3 spans 16 amino acids. Germline V gene sequence: CDR1 SNHLY, CDR2 FYNNEI.

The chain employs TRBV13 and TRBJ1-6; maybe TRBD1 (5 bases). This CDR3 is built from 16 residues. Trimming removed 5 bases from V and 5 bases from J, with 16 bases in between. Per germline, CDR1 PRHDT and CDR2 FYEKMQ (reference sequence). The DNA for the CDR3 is TGTGCCAGCAGCAAAACGGGGGACTGGGATAATTCACCCCTCCACTTT. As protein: CASSKTGDWDNSPLHF.

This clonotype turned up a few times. CDR3 DNA: TGTGCCAGCAGTTACCGCAATACGCAGTATTTT. Translation gives CASSYRNTQYF. This chain links TRBV6-5 with TRBJ2-3; D remains ambiguous. Germline-derived CDR1 and CDR2 are MNHEY and SVGAGI. The CDR3 contains 11 residues. Trimming cost V 2 bases and J 7 bases, with 4 bases left between them.

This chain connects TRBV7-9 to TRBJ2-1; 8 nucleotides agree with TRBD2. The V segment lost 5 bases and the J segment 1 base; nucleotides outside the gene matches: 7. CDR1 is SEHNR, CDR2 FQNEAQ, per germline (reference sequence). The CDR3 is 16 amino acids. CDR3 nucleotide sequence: TGTGCCAGCAGCCCTTCGGGGACTAGTTCCTACAATGAGCAGTTCTTC. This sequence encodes CASSPSGTSSYNEQFF.

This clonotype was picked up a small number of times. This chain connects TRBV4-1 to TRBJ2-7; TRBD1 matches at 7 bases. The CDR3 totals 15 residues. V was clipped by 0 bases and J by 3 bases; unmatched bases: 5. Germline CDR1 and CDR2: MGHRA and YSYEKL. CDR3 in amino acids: CASSQDIGGSYEQYF. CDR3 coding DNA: TGCGCCAGCAGCCAAGATATAGGGGGCAGCTACGAGCAGTACTTC.

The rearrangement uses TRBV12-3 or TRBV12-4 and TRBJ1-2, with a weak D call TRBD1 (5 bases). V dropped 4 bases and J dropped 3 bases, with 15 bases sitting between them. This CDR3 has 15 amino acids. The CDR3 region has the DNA TGTGCCAGCAGTTCCACAGGACCTCTCCACTATGGCTACACCTTC. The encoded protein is CASSSTGPLHYGYTF.

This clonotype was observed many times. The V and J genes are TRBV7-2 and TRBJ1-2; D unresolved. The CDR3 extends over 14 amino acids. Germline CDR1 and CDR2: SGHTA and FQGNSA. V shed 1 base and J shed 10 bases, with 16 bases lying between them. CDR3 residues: CASSLDHGNDIYTF. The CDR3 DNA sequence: TGTGCCAGCAGCTTAGATCATGGGAATGACATCTACACCTTC.

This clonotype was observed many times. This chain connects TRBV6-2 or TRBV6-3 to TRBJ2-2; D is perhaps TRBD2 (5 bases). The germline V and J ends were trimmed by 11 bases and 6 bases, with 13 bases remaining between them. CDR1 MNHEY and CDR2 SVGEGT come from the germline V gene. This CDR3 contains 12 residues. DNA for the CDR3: TGTGCCGGCGGGTGGTACGCCGGGGAGCTGTTTTTT. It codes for CAGGWYAGELFF.

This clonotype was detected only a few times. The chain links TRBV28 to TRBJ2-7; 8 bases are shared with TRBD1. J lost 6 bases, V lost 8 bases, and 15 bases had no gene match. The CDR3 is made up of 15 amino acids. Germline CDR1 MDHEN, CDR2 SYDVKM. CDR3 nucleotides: TGTGCCAGCCGCCATCCCAGGGGGCGAGATAGCGAGCAGTACTTC. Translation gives CASRHPRGRDSEQYF.

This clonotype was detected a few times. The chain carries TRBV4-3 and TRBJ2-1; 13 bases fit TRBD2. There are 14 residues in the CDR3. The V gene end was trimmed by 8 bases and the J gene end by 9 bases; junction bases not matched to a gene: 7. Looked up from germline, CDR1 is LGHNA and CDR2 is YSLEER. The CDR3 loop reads CASRWTSGRGEQFF. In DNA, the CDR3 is TGCGCCAGCCGATGGACTAGCGGGAGAGGTGAGCAGTTCTTC.